This record concerns one T cell receptor (beta chain) sequence. Antigen specificity is unknown. Individual cDNA molecules each received unique molecular identifiers attached to them. Using its own MiXCR run on the 5' RACE reads, TCRdb lists one record per CDR3 protein. The sample has about 60,000 distinct CDR3 sequences, roughly 12% seen once. Trimming stripped 7 bases from V and 8 bases from J, with 11 bases between. The CDR3 covers 12 residues. The data derive from a study of early T cells in non-severe SARS-CoV-2 infection. Overall study context: Unpaired chains resulted from sequencing bulk RNA of unsorted whole blood.

Points from the study as a whole: Anti-spike CD8 specificities were favored by VDJdb matching, whose results missed private and CD4 specificities.

This rearrangement joins TRBV12-3 or TRBV12-4 to TRBJ1-4; no clear D gene. The source is an adult who was a healthcare worker with PCR-confirmed SARS-CoV-2 infection or an uninfected control (not recorded which). The sample comprised whole blood. CDR3 sequence: CASKMPNEKLFF. The CDR3 DNA sequence: TGTGCCAGCAAGATGCCGAACGAAAAACTGTTTTTT.